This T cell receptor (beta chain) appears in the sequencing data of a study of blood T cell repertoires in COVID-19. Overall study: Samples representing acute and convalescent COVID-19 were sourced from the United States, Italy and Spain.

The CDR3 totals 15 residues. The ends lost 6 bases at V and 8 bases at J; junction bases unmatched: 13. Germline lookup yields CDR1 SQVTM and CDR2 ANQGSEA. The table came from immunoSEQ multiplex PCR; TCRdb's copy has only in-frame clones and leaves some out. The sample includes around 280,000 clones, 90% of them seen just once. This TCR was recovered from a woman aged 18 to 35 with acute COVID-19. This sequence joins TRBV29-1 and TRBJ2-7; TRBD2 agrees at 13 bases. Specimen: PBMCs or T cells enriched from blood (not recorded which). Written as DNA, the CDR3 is TGCAGCGTAACCGGGACTAGCGGGACCCCGGCGCAGCAGTACTTC. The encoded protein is CSVTGTSGTPAQQYF.